Shown below are 2 T cell receptor beta chains from a single sample sequenced in a study of blood T cell repertoires in COVID-19. Produced via immunoSEQ multiplex PCR; TCRdb's table is partial and in-frame only. The table records under 250,000 clones, more than 70% of them present only once. Sequencing used PBMCs or T cells enriched from blood (not recorded which). These receptor sequences come from a young man with acute COVID-19.

This chain links TRBV27 with TRBJ1-5, with D tentatively TRBD1 (5 bases). The V end lost 2 bases, the J end lost 6 bases, and 11 bases lay between the germline ends. This CDR3 comprises 14 residues. Germline V gives CDR1 MNHEY, CDR2 SMNVEV (reference sequence). CDR3 sequence reads: CASSLGGVGQPQHF. Written as DNA, the CDR3 is TGTGCCAGCAGTTTAGGGGGGGTGGGTCAGCCCCAGCATTTT.

The chain is built from TRBV9 and TRBJ1-4; D possibly corresponds to TRBD1 (5 bases). Germline CDR1 reads SGDLS; CDR2 reads YYNGEE. The CDR3 has 16 residues. V dropped 4 bases and J dropped 2 bases, with 15 bases sitting between them. The CDR3 protein is CASSKETGTTNEKLFF. CDR3 DNA: TGTGCCAGCAGCAAGGAAACCGGGACTACTAATGAAAAACTGTTTTTT.